This section outlines one TCR beta chain sequence together with its context. Original processing methods: Amplified reference gene primers provided the basis for estimating nucleated cell counts. Produced via immunoSEQ multiplex PCR; TCRdb's table is partial and in-frame only. V, J and clone size reflect that table, while D and trimming were determined from the DNA. Here the sample spans roughly 700,000 clones, 75% to 90% being singletons. These data are taken from a study of blood T cell repertoires in COVID-19. The overall study: COVID-19 samples from acute and convalescent phases originated in the United States, Italy and Spain. PBMCs, B-cell-depleted T cells, or T cells were the source of the cDNA or gDNA that made up the material.

There are 15 residues in the CDR3. CDR1 and CDR2 from the germline V gene are GTSNPN and SVGIG (reference sequence). V was shortened by 0 bases and J by 2 bases, with 13 bases between the two germline ends. This TCR was sampled from a woman between 18 and 30 years old with acute or convalescent COVID-19. V is TRBV30 and J is TRBJ1-1; D uncertain. Specimen: peripheral blood. The CDR3 region has the DNA TGTGCCTGGAGTGTAGGGAGAGGGTTAAACACTGAAGCTTTCTTT. It codes for CAWSVGRGLNTEAFF.